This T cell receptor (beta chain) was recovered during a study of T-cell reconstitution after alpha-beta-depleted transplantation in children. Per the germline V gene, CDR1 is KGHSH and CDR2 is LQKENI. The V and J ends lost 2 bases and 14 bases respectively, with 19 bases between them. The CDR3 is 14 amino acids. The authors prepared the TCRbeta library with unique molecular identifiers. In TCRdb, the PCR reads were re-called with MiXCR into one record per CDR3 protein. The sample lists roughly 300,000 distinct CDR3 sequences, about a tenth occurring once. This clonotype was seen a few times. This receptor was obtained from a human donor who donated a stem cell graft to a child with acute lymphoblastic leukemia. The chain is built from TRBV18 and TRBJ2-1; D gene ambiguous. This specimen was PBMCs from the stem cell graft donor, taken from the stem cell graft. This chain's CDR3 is CASSPDRSPIGEFF. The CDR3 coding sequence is TGTGCCAGCTCACCAGATCGTTCGCCTATTGGGGAGTTCTTC.